These 2 T cell receptor beta chains share one sample of origin, sequenced in a study of CD8 T cells in Susac syndrome. The RNA, about 0.5 to 1 ug, was put through reverse transcription using random hexamers. TCRdb itself ran the immunoSEQ multiplex PCR reads through MiXCR, one entry per CDR3 protein. The sample has over 70,000 distinct CDR3 sequences, 95% to 96% seen once. The sample comprised CD8+ T cells from PBMCs. These receptors were obtained from a human donor with Susac syndrome.

The rearrangement joins TRBV20-1 to TRBJ2-5; D possibly corresponds to TRBD2 (5 bases). V was shortened by 2 bases and J by 0 bases, with 19 bases between the two germline ends. The CDR3 length is 17 residues. The germline V gene has CDR1 DFQATT and CDR2 SNEGSKA (reference sequence). The CDR3 sequence is CSARPLEARVYQETQYF. For the CDR3, the DNA is TGCAGTGCTAGACCTCTGGAGGCCAGAGTGTACCAAGAGACCCAGTACTTC.

The CDR3, as DNA: TGCAGTGCTAGATCGGGACAGTCCTACGAGCAGTACTTC. Protein product: CSARSGQSYEQYF. The J gene is TRBJ2-7, the V gene TRBV20-1; the match to TRBD1 covers 7 bases. Germline assignment: CDR1 DFQATT and CDR2 SNEGSKA (reference sequence). This CDR3 spans 13 amino acids. V lost 2 bases to trimming and J lost 1 base; unmatched junction nucleotides: 2.